This paragraph covers one TCR beta chain sequence. Antigen unknown. These data belong to a study of shared clonotypes between healthy human individuals. Study context: Participating donors consisted of a couple of women and a few men aged 18 to 49. Overall study findings and caveats: Few donors limited the genetic and exposure-history diversity represented. Sequencing of the sorted subsets was shown by rarefaction to be incomplete despite large depth.

The repertoire was sequenced with immunoSEQ multiplex PCR; TCRdb's copy has only in-frame clones and lacks some. This sample has about 600,000 clones, with roughly 98% found just once. Naive CD8 populations comprised CD45RO-negative cells positively selected for CCR7, excluding terminally differentiated effector memory CD45RA+ cells. With 5 bases clipped from V and 3 bases from J, the junction kept 6 bases outside the gene matches. The CDR3 length is 15 residues. Germline V gene sequence: CDR1 PRHDT, CDR2 FYEKMQ (reference sequence). The chain is built from TRBV13 and TRBJ2-1; 8 bases agree with TRBD1. Source material: naive CD8+ T cells sorted from blood. This TCR came from a man under 40 in good health. Written as DNA, the CDR3 is TGTGCCAGCAGCCCGCGGGGACAGGTCTACAATGAGCAGTTCTTC. This encodes CASSPRGQVYNEQFF. Variable domain in full (rest from reference TRBV13 and TRBJ2-1): AAGVIQSPRHLIKEKRETATLKCYPIPRHDTVYWYQQGPGQDPQFLISFYEKMQSDKGSIPDRFSAQQFSDYHSELNMSSLELGDSALYFCASSPRGQVYNEQFFGPGTRLTVL.